This T cell receptor (beta chain) came from a study of cytomegalovirus exposure and HLA in healthy donors. Study-wide results and limits: It was taken for granted in presence/absence analyses that sequencing depth across donors was roughly uniform. Highest at DRB1 and lowest at HLA-C, TCR association rates differed among HLA loci in a later analysis. In a later analysis, productive TCRs from donors in an Asian-associated ancestry cluster reportedly carried fewer N-insertions than the cohort mean.

Both 60 Vbeta primers and 13 Jbeta primers went into the PCR. Some clones are missing from TCRdb's copy, which holds only in-frame ones; the method was immunoSEQ multiplex PCR. The repertoire holds about 260,000 clones, 65% to 85% seen once, with 2% to 2.5% in the top ten. Germline V gene lookup returns CDR1 MDHEN and CDR2 SYDVKM. After removal of 6 bases from V and 8 bases from J, the junction contained 12 bases not matched to a gene. This CDR3 region has 15 residues. A note on this clone: Its antigen is not identified.

The sequencing input was PBMCs. The chain is built from TRBV28 and TRBJ2-1; 8 bases are shared with TRBD2. The clonotype comes from a female donor in good health and CMV-seronegative. CDR3 in amino acids: CASSPGGEGRDEQFF. For the CDR3, the DNA is TGTGCCAGCAGCCCCGGGGGGGAAGGGCGCGATGAGCAGTTCTTC.